The 22 T cell receptor beta chains listed next were all sequenced from one sample in a study of control samples from healthy donors and cancer patients. The method was immunoSEQ multiplex PCR; TCRdb's version includes in-frame clones alone and lacks a portion of them. The table includes 85,000 to 100,000 clones, around 82% detected once. The sample taken for sequencing was blood. These receptor sequences come from a man in his sixties in good health.

The chain joins TRBV24-1 to TRBJ2-1; 8 positions agree with TRBD2. The V gene's germline CDR1 is KGHDR and CDR2 SFDVKD. This CDR3 has 16 amino acids. Trimming at V came to 4 bases and at J to 3 bases, leaving 7 bases not matched to a gene. The CDR3 region is CATSEAGTRGYNEQFF. DNA of the CDR3: TGTGCCACCAGTGAGGCCGGGACTAGAGGCTACAATGAGCAGTTCTTC.

The rearrangement joins TRBV19 to TRBJ2-7; 7 bases align to TRBD2. Trimming removed 5 bases from V and 3 bases from J; junction bases left unmatched: 10. CDR1 and CDR2 (germline): LNHDA, SQIVND (reference sequence). The CDR3 is made up of 15 amino acids. In DNA form, the CDR3 reads TGTGCCAGTAGTCAGGCGGGAGACGTACGCTACGAGCAGTACTTC. Translation: CASSQAGDVRYEQYF.

This clone occurred once. The chain couples TRBV19 to TRBJ1-5, with unresolved D. This CDR3 has 15 residues. V lost 3 bases and J lost 2, with 11 bases in between. The germline gives CDR1 LNHDA, CDR2 SQIVND (reference sequence). As DNA, the CDR3 is TGTGCCAGTAGTATTGACCCCCGGGGCAATCAGCCCCAGCATTTT. It yields the protein CASSIDPRGNQPQHF.

The table lists this clone with a count of one. The chain employs TRBV29-1 and TRBJ1-2, with D possibly TRBD1 on 5 matching bases. The germline V gene has CDR1 SQVTM and CDR2 ANQGSEA. The CDR3 sequence is 12 residues long. The CDR3 DNA follows: TGCAGTGGAGGAGGGGATAGCTATGGCTACACCTTC. Protein: CSGGGDSYGYTF.

In this sample, this clone turned up a few times. The CDR3 DNA reads TGTGCCAGTAGTATAGATCCTCCAGGGGCTCATGGCTACACCTTC. As protein: CASSIDPPGAHGYTF. The chain is built from TRBV19 and TRBJ1-2, with D perhaps matching TRBD1 (6 bases). The CDR3 is made up of 15 amino acids. Germline assignment: CDR1 LNHDA and CDR2 SQIVND (reference sequence). With 0 bases removed from V and 6 bases from J, the gap between germline ends came to 14 bases.

This rearrangement joins TRBV19 to TRBJ2-3, with a weak D call TRBD2 (7 bases). Germline CDR1 and CDR2: LNHDA and SQIVND (reference sequence). V was cut by 6 bases and J by 5 bases, with 18 bases left in between. This CDR3 region has 15 residues. The CDR3 DNA follows: TGTGCCAGTAGGGGGGGGCGCCTCGGAGGAGATACGCAGTATTTT. It is translated as CASRGGRLGGDTQYF.

The chain couples TRBV19 to TRBJ2-3; TRBD2 aligns across 13 bases. Trimming at V came to 5 bases and at J to 3 bases, leaving 8 bases not matched to a gene. Germline assignment: CDR1 LNHDA and CDR2 SQIVND (reference sequence). The CDR3 length is 17 residues. For the CDR3, the DNA is TGTGCCAGTAGTCCCGAACTAGCGGGGGGGCCAACAGATACGCAGTATTTT. Translating it yields CASSPELAGGPTDTQYF.

V usage is TRBV25-1 and J usage is TRBJ1-5; D gene uncertain. The CDR3 is 16 residues long. Trimming removed 2 bases at V and 3 bases at J, with 14 bases between. CDR1 is MGHDK, CDR2 SYGVNS, per germline. CDR3 DNA: TGTGCCAGCAGTGAAGAGACTACAGACTACAATCAGCCCCAGCATTTT. Its translation is CASSEETTDYNQPQHF.

This rearrangement joins TRBV19 to TRBJ2-7, with no clear D. CDR1 and CDR2 (germline): LNHDA, SQIVND (reference sequence). Trimming left V 3 bases short and J 6 bases short, with 9 bases between. The CDR3 runs 12 residues. The chain's CDR3 is CASSIIMGEQYF. DNA for the CDR3: TGTGCCAGTAGTATTATAATGGGCGAGCAGTACTTC.

J is TRBJ1-1 and V is TRBV7-2; D call uncertain. Germline CDR1 SGHTA, CDR2 FQGNSA. This CDR3 is 12 amino acids long. The germline V and J ends were trimmed by 3 bases and 1 base, with 3 bases remaining between them. In DNA form, the CDR3 reads TGTGCCAGCAGCTTCACGAACACTGAAGCTTTCTTT. It codes for CASSFTNTEAFF.

The CDR3 nucleotides are TGTGCCAGCAGCGCCCAAGGAGGTGGCACAGATACGCAGTATTTT. Protein sequence: CASSAQGGGTDTQYF. V usage is TRBV9 and J usage is TRBJ2-3; TRBD2 might be the D (5 bases). Germline CDR1 SGDLS, CDR2 YYNGEE. The CDR3 loop spans 15 amino acids. V dropped 3 bases and J dropped 1 base, with 12 bases sitting between them.

The chain couples TRBV12-3 or TRBV12-4 to TRBJ2-7, with 10 nucleotides matching TRBD1. The V gene end was trimmed by 6 bases and the J gene end by 4 bases; junction bases not matched to a gene: 3. This CDR3 has 13 residues. The CDR3 region has the DNA TGTGCCAGCAGAGGGACAGGGGTTTACGAGCAGTACTTC. Protein sequence: CASRGTGVYEQYF.

The chain uses TRBV2 and TRBJ1-1, with 7 bases identical to TRBD1. J lost 5 bases, V lost 4 bases, and 7 bases had no gene match. There are 14 residues in the CDR3. Germline CDR1 and CDR2: SNHLY and FYNNEI. The DNA of the CDR3 is TGTGCCAGCAGTGTACTGACAGGGAGGACTGAAGCTTTCTTT. Protein sequence: CASSVLTGRTEAFF.

The V and J genes are TRBV9 and TRBJ1-1, with 12 bases identical to TRBD1. The V gene's germline CDR1 is SGDLS and CDR2 YYNGEE. With V trimmed by 3 bases and J by 5 bases, 11 bases remained unmatched. The CDR3 loop spans 17 amino acids. The CDR3 loop is CASSGRGDRGPVTEAFF. The CDR3 coding sequence is TGTGCCAGCAGCGGCCGGGGGGACAGGGGGCCGGTGACTGAAGCTTTCTTT. The variable domain in full, with the rest retrieved from reference TRBV9 and TRBJ1-1, is DSGVTQTPKHLITATGQRVTLRCSPRSGDLSVYWYQQSLDQGLQFLIQYYNGEERAKGNILERFSAQQFPDLHSELNLSSLELGDSALYFCASSGRGDRGPVTEAFFGQGTRLTVV.

J is TRBJ1-3 and V is TRBV7-9, with a weak D call TRBD1 (5 bases). Trimming removed 4 bases from V and 3 bases from J, with 7 bases in between. Germline CDR1 SEHNR, CDR2 FQNEAQ (reference sequence). The CDR3 covers 13 residues. In DNA, the CDR3 is TGTGCCAGCAGCTCGGGGGTTGGAAACACCATATATTTT. The encoded protein is CASSSGVGNTIYF.

The V and J genes are TRBV12-5 and TRBJ2-7; possible D gene TRBD1, 6 bases. This CDR3 is built from 15 residues. Trimming removed 4 bases from V and 0 bases from J, with 13 bases in between. Germline V CDR1 and CDR2: LGHNT, FRNRAP. CDR3 coding DNA: TGTGCTAGTGGTTCAGGACAGCCGAGCTCCTACGAGCAGTACTTC. Amino acid sequence: CASGSGQPSSYEQYF.

V is TRBV19 and J is TRBJ1-1, with 8 bases aligning to TRBD1. This CDR3 contains 14 residues. V was clipped by 4 bases and J by 4 bases; unmatched bases: 5. CDR1 LNHDA and CDR2 SQIVND come from the germline V gene (reference sequence). The CDR3 DNA sequence: TGTGCCAGTAGTACAAACAGGGGGTCCACTGAAGCTTTCTTT. This encodes CASSTNRGSTEAFF.

This chain uses TRBV29-1 with TRBJ2-6; D remains ambiguous. CDR3 length equals 14 residues. CDR1 is SQVTM, CDR2 ANQGSEA, per germline. Deletions cut 3 bases from V and 2 bases from J, with 8 bases between. CDR3 DNA: TGCAGCGTTGATGGTGGGGCTGGGGCCAACGTCCTGACTTTC. This codes for CSVDGGAGANVLTF.

This clone has more than one count but fewer than ten. The V and J genes are TRBV20-1 and TRBJ2-5; no firm D call. The CDR3 length is 10 residues. The V gene lost 3 bases and the J gene lost 4 bases, with 3 bases spanning the gap. Germline V gene sequence: CDR1 DFQATT, CDR2 SNEGSKA (reference sequence). The CDR3 DNA reads as TGCAGTGCTAGTTTAGAGACCCAGTACTTC. It codes for CSASLETQYF.

The V gene is TRBV18, the J gene TRBJ2-1; TRBD2 aligns across 9 bases. V lost 2 bases and J lost 9; bases outside the gene matches: 5. The CDR3 runs 14 residues. CDR1 KGHSH and CDR2 LQKENI come from the germline V gene. CDR3 region: CASSPGGGAGEQFF. CDR3 nucleotide sequence: TGTGCCAGCTCACCAGGCGGGGGGGCGGGTGAGCAGTTCTTC.

V gene TRBV6-6 combines with J gene TRBJ2-3; TRBD1 matches 8 bases. The CDR3 totals 15 residues. Germline V gives CDR1 MNHNY, CDR2 SVGAGI (reference sequence). The trim removed 4 bases at V and 6 bases at J, leaving 9 bases unmatched. CDR3 amino acids: CASSFAGGVADTQYF. The CDR3 DNA reads TGTGCCAGCAGTTTTGCAGGGGGCGTAGCGGATACGCAGTATTTT.

CDR3 DNA: TGTGCCAGCAGCTTGGAATTTGGGCCCCTATCGGATACGCAGTATTTT. This codes for CASSLEFGPLSDTQYF. V usage is TRBV5-4 and J usage is TRBJ2-3; D not resolved. Trimming stripped 0 bases from V and 6 bases from J, with 17 bases between. This CDR3 spans 16 amino acids. Germline V gene sequence: CDR1 SGHNT, CDR2 YYREEE (reference sequence).